What follows are 14 T cell receptor beta chains derived from one specimen sequenced in a study of shared clonotypes between healthy human individuals (dated by TCRdb to about 2020). The library was obtained by the immunoSEQ multiplex PCR assay. This is the immuneACCESS table as TCRdb keeps it, with only in-frame sequences that have V and J called. A part of the clones is gone; compared with another copy, unresolved V genes explain less than half, and the rest is unexplained. This sample lists about 1 million clones; around 74% were detected once. The ten most abundant clones make up around 1.5% of the sample. The material sequenced was memory CD4+ T cells sorted from blood. In the paper's terms, the cell subset or site label means: CD45RA-negative fraction. The receptors derive from a man aged 18 to 35 in good health.

J is TRBJ2-7 and V is TRBV10-3, with TRBD1 matching 7 bases. After removal of 5 bases from V and 3 bases from J, the junction contained 7 bases not matched to a gene. This CDR3 contains 14 residues. Germline loops: CDR1 ENHRY, CDR2 SYGVKD. The CDR3 reads CAISRQGRGYEQYF. CDR3 bases: TGTGCCATCAGTCGACAGGGACGGGGCTACGAGCAGTACTTC.

The chain uses TRBV7-9 and TRBJ1-2; a possible D gene is TRBD1 (6 bases). The CDR3 is 17 residues long. CDR1 is SEHNR and CDR2 is FQNEAQ in the germline V gene (reference sequence). V was pared by 1 base and J by 6 bases, with 21 bases between. The CDR3 DNA reads as TGTGCCAGCAGCTTAGAGAAGATGGGGGGCAGGATGAATGGCTACACCTTC. This encodes CASSLEKMGGRMNGYTF.

This chain joins TRBV7-9 and TRBJ1-6; D remains ambiguous. CDR3 length: 16 amino acids. Germline assignment: CDR1 SEHNR and CDR2 FQNEAQ (reference sequence). V was clipped by 5 bases and J by 9 bases, with 20 bases between them. CDR3 sequence (DNA): TGTGCCAGCAGCCTAGATCGGACCGATGGGAGTTCACCCCTCCACTTT. Its translation: CASSLDRTDGSSPLHF.

The chain employs TRBV27 and TRBJ2-1, with 7 nucleotides matching TRBD1. This CDR3 is 16 amino acids long. With 5 bases clipped from V and 9 bases from J, the junction kept 16 bases outside the gene matches. From germline, CDR1 is MNHEY and CDR2 SMNVEV (reference sequence). Here the CDR3 reads CASSPLRDSGRSEQFF. In nucleotides, the CDR3 is TGTGCCAGCAGTCCCCTACGGGACAGCGGTAGGAGTGAGCAGTTCTTC.

CDR3: CASSFAGDSYNEQFF. In nucleotides, the CDR3 is TGCGCCAGCAGCTTCGCGGGGGATTCCTACAATGAGCAGTTCTTC. This chain connects TRBV5-1 to TRBJ2-1, with 7 bases fitting TRBD2. CDR1 is SGHRS and CDR2 is YFSETQ in the germline V gene. The CDR3 runs 15 residues. V lost 2 bases to trimming and J lost 1 base; unmatched junction nucleotides: 3.

This clone showed up many times. The rearrangement uses TRBV2 and TRBJ1-3, with 7 nucleotides matching TRBD1. Trimming removed 5 bases from V and 5 bases from J; junction bases left unmatched: 6. This CDR3 contains 14 residues. Germline V lookup: CDR1 SNHLY, CDR2 FYNNEI. CDR3 loop: CASSLGQPRNTIYF. The CDR3 bases are TGTGCCAGCAGTTTGGGACAGCCCCGAAACACCATATATTTT.

This chain connects TRBV7-9 to TRBJ2-3; TRBD2 matches at 10 bases. V lost 5 bases and J lost 7; bases outside the gene matches: 9. The CDR3 spans 15 residues. The V gene's germline CDR1 is SEHNR and CDR2 FQNEAQ (reference sequence). The CDR3 here is CASSEAGGPWNTQYF. CDR3 sequence (DNA): TGTGCCAGCAGCGAAGCGGGAGGGCCATGGAATACGCAGTATTTT.

The V gene is TRBV4-3, the J gene TRBJ1-4; 8 nucleotides line up with TRBD1. Germline V lookup: CDR1 LGHNA, CDR2 YSLEER. This CDR3 has 15 amino acids. Trimming cost V 4 bases and J 3 bases; bases outside gene matches: 4. CDR3 sequence (DNA): TGCGCCAGCAGCCCGACAGGGGCCTCTAATGAAAAACTGTTTTTT. It yields the protein CASSPTGASNEKLFF.

The chain carries TRBV29-1 and TRBJ1-1; D call uncertain. Trimming removed 1 base from V and 1 base from J, with 7 bases in between. The V gene's germline CDR1 is SQVTM and CDR2 ANQGSEA. The CDR3 extends over 13 amino acids. The CDR3 nucleotides read TGCAGCGTTGAAGTGGGGTCGAACACTGAAGCTTTCTTT. This encodes CSVEVGSNTEAFF.

The rearrangement links TRBV5-1 to TRBJ2-5; 11 positions match TRBD2. The junction had 7 bases not matched to a gene; V was cut back by 2 bases and J by 4 bases. The CDR3 is 16 residues long. Germline assignment: CDR1 SGHRS and CDR2 YFSETQ. CDR3 in DNA: TGCGCCAGCAGCTTTGGAGGTAGCGGGAGGGGAGAGACCCAGTACTTC. It encodes CASSFGGSGRGETQYF.

The gene calls are TRBV5-6 and TRBJ1-6; D gene unclear. The V and J ends lost 0 bases and 9 bases respectively, with 16 bases between them. Germline lookup yields CDR1 SGHDT and CDR2 YYEEEE. The CDR3 totals 16 residues. CDR3 nucleotides: TGTGCCAGCAGCTTGGAGGAGGGAATGGGTACTTCACCCCTCCACTTT. Protein product: CASSLEEGMGTSPLHF.

This clone was recorded once. The chain joins TRBV7-9 to TRBJ2-7; D gene unclear. The germline CDR1 and CDR2 sequences are SEHNR and FQNEAQ (reference sequence). V lost 4 bases and J 1 base, leaving 11 bases between the germline ends. The CDR3 has 14 amino acids. The CDR3 loop is CASSSPVISYEQYF. CDR3 DNA sequence: TGTGCCAGCAGCTCCCCGGTCATATCCTACGAGCAGTACTTC.

The chain combines TRBV10-3 with TRBJ2-7, with D possibly TRBD2 on 7 matching bases. Germline assignment: CDR1 ENHRY and CDR2 SYGVKD. V lost 10 bases and J 5 bases, leaving 15 bases between the germline ends. This CDR3 comprises 12 residues. CDR3 sequence reads: CATSPGGHEQYF. For the CDR3, the DNA is TGTGCCACCTCTCCCGGGGGGCACGAGCAGTACTTC.

V and J are TRBV7-9 and TRBJ2-7, with D hard to call. V dropped 8 bases and J dropped 3 bases, with 11 bases sitting between them. The CDR3 is 12 residues long. CDR1 is SEHNR and CDR2 is FQNEAQ in the germline V gene (reference sequence). The CDR3 spells CASGKVGYEQYF. In DNA form, the CDR3 reads TGTGCCAGCGGTAAGGTGGGCTACGAGCAGTACTTC.